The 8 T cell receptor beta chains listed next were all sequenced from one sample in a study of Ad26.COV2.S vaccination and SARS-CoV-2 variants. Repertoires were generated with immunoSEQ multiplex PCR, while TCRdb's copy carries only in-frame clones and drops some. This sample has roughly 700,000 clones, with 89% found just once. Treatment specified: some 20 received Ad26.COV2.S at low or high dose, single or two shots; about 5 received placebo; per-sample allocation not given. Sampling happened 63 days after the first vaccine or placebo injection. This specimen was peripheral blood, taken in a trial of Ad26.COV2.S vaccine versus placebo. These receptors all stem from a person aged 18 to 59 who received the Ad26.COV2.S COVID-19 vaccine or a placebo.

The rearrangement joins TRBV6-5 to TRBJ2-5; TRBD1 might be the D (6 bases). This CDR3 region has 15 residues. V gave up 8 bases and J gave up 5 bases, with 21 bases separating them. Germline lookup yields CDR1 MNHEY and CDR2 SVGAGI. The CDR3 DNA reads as TGTGCCAGCCTGGAGGTCAGGGGCGATGGGGAGACCCAGTACTTC. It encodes CASLEVRGDGETQYF.

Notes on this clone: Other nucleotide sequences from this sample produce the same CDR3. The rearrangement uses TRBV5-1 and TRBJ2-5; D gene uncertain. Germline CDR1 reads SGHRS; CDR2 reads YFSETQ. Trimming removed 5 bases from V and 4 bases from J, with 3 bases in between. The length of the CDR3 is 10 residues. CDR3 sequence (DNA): TGCGCCAGCAGGGGAGAGACCCAGTACTTC. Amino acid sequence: CASRGETQYF.

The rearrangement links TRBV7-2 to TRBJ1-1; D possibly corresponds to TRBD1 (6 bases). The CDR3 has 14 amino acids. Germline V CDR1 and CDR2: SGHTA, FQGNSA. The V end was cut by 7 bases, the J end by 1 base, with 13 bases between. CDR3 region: CASTLGQPNTEAFF. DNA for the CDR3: TGTGCCAGCACCCTAGGACAGCCGAACACTGAAGCTTTCTTT. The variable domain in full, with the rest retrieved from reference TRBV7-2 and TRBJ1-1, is GAGVSQSPSNKVTEKGKDVELRCDPISGHTALYWYRQSLGQGLEFLIYFQGNSAPDKSGLPSDRFSAERTGGSVSTLTIQRTQQEDSAVYLCASTLGQPNTEAFFGQGTRLTVV.

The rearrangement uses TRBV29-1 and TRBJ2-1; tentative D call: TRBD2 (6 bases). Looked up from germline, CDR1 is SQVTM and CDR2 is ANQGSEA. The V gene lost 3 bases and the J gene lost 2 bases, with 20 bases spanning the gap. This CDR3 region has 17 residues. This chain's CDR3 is CSVDEATGSGAYNEQFF. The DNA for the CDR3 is TGCAGCGTTGACGAGGCAACCGGGAGTGGCGCCTACAATGAGCAGTTCTTC.

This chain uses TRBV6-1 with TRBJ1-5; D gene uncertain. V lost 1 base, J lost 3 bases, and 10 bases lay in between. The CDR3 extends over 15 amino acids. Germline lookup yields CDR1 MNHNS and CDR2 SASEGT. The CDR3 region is CASSEVGGSNQPQHF. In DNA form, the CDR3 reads TGTGCCAGCAGTGAAGTGGGCGGATCCAATCAGCCCCAGCATTTT.

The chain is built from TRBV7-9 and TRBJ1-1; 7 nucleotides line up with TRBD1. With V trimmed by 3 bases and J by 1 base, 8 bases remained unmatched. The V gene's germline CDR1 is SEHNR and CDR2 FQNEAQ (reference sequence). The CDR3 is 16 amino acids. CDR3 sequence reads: CASSFAPGQPNTEAFF. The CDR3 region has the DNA TGTGCCAGCAGCTTCGCACCGGGACAGCCGAACACTGAAGCTTTCTTT.

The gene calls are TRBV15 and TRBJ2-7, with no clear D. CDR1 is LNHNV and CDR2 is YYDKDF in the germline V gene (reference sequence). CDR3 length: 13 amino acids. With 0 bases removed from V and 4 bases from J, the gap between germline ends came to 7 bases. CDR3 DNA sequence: TGTGCCACCAGCAGAGATATTCAGTACGAGCAGTACTTC. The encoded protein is CATSRDIQYEQYF. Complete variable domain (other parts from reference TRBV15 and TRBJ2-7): DAMVIQNPRYQVTQFGKPVTLSCSQTLNHNVMYWYQQKSSQAPKLLFHYYDKDFNNEADTPDNFQSRRPNTSFCFLDIRSPGLGDTAMYLCATSRDIQYEQYFGPGTRLTVT.

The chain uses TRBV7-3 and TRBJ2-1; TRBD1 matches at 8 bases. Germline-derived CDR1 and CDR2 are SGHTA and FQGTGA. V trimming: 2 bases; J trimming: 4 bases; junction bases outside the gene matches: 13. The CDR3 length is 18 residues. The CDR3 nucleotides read TGTGCCAGCAGCTTATTCCCACCCGGGACAGGAAATTACAATGAGCAGTTCTTC. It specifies CASSLFPPGTGNYNEQFF.